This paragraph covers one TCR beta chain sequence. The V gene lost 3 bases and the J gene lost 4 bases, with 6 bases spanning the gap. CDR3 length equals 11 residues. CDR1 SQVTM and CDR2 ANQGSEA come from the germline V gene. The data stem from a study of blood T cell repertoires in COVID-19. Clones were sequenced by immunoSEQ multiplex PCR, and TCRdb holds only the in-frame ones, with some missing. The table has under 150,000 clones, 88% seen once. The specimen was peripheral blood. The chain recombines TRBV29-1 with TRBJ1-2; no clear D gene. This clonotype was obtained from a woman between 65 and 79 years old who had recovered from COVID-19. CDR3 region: CSVDSVYGYTF. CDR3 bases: TGCAGCGTTGACAGCGTCTATGGCTACACCTTC.